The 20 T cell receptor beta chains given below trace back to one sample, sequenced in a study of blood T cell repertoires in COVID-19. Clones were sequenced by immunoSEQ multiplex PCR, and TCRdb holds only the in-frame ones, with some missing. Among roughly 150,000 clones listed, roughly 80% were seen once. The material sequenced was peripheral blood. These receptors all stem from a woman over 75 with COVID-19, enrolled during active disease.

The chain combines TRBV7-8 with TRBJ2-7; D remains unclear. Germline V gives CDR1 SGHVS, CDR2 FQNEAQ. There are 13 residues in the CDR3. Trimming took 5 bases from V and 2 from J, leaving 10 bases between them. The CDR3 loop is CASSPLVAYEQYF. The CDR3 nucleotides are TGTGCCAGCAGCCCCCTCGTAGCCTACGAGCAGTACTTC.

CDR3 in amino acids: CASSPSTLYLRGSEAFF. The CDR3 DNA reads TGTGCCAGCAGCCCATCCACATTGTACCTCCGGGGTTCTGAAGCTTTCTTT. This chain uses TRBV3-1 (or the pseudogene TRBV3-2) with TRBJ1-1, with unresolved D. With 4 bases removed from V and 6 bases from J, the gap between germline ends came to 24 bases. CDR1 is LGHDT and CDR2 is YNNKEL in the germline V gene (reference sequence). This CDR3 is 17 amino acids long.

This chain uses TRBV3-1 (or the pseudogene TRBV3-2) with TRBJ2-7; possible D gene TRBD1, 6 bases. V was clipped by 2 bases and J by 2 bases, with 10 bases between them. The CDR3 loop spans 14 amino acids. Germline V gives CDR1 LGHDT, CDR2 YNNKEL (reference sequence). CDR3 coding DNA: TGTGCCAGCAGCCAATTACAGGGAACCTACGAGCAGTACTTC. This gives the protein CASSQLQGTYEQYF.

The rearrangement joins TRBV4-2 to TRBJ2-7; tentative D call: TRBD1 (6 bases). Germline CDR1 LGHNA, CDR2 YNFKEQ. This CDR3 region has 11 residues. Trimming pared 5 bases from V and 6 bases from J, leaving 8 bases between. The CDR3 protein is CASSTGFEQYF. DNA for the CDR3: TGTGCCAGCAGCACAGGGTTCGAGCAGTACTTC.

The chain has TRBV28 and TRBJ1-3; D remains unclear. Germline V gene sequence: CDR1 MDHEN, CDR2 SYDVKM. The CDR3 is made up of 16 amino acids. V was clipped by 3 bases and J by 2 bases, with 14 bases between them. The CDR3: CASSLATAPAGNTIYF. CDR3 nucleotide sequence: TGTGCCAGCAGTTTGGCTACAGCCCCCGCTGGAAACACCATATATTTT.

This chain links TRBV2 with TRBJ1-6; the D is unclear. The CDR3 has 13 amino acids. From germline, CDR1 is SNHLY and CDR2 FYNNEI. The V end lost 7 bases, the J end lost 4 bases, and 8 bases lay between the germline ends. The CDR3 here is CASIAGYNSPLHF. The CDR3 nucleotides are TGTGCCAGCATTGCGGGGTATAATTCACCCCTCCACTTT.

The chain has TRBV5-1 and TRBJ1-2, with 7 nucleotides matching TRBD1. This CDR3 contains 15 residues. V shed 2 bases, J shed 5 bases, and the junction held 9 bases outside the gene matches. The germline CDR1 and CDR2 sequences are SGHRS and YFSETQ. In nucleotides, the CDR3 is TGCGCCAGCAGCTTTGGAGGGGGCGCAGATTATGGCTACACCTTC. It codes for CASSFGGGADYGYTF.

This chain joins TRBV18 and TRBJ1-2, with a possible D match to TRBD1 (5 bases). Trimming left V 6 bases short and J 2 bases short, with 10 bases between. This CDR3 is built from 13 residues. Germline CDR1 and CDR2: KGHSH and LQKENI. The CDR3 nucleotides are TGTGCCAGCTCCCAGGGATCAAACTATGGCTACACCTTC. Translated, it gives CASSQGSNYGYTF.

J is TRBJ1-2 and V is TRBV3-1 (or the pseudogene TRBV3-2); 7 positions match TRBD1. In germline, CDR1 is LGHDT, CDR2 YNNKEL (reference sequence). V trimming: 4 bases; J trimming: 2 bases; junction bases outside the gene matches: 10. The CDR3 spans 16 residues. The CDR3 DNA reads TGTGCCAGCAGCCCCTGGACAGGAGGACTCAACTATGGCTACACCTTC. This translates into CASSPWTGGLNYGYTF.

The CDR3 here is CASSIDSTVHPQHF. CDR3 nucleotide sequence: TGTGCCAGTAGTATAGACTCGACAGTTCATCCCCAGCATTTT. The chain employs TRBV19 and TRBJ1-5, with D tentatively TRBD1 (5 bases). The V gene's germline CDR1 is LNHDA and CDR2 SQIVND (reference sequence). The CDR3 extends over 14 amino acids. Trimming stripped 0 bases from V and 10 bases from J, with 13 bases between.

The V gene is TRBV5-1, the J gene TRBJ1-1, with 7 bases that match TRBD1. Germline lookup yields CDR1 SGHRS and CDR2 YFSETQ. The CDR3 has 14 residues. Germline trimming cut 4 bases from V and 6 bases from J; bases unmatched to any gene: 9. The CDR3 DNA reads TGCGCCAGCAGCAAAGGGACAGATATAGCTGAAGCTTTCTTT. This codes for CASSKGTDIAEAFF.

This chain's CDR3 is CASSLDRGNSPLHF. Written as DNA, the CDR3 is TGTGCCAGCAGCCTGGACAGGGGGAATTCACCCCTCCACTTT. V gene TRBV7-9 combines with J gene TRBJ1-6, with 10 nucleotides matching TRBD1. Germline V gives CDR1 SEHNR, CDR2 FQNEAQ (reference sequence). The V segment lost 5 bases and the J segment 7 bases; nucleotides outside the gene matches: 2. The CDR3 is 14 amino acids. Combining the CDR3 with reference TRBV7-9 and TRBJ1-6 gives the whole variable domain DTGVSQNPRHKITKRGQNVTFRCDPISEHNRLYWYRQTLGQGPEFLTYFQNEAQLEKSRLLSDRFSAERPKGSFSTLEIQRTEQGDSAMYLCASSLDRGNSPLHFGNGTRLTVT.

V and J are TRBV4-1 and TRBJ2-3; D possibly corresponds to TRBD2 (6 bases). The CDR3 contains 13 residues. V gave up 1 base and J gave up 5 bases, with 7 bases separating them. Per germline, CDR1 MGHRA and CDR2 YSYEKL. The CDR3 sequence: CASSQAGEDTQYF. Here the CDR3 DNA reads TGCGCCAGCAGCCAAGCGGGAGAAGATACGCAGTATTTT.

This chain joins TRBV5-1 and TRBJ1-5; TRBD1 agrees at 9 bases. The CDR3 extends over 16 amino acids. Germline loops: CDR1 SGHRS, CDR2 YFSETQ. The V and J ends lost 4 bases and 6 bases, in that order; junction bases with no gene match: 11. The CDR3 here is CASSPGTGNLGQPQHF. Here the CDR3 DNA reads TGCGCCAGCAGCCCAGGGACAGGGAATTTGGGTCAGCCCCAGCATTTT.

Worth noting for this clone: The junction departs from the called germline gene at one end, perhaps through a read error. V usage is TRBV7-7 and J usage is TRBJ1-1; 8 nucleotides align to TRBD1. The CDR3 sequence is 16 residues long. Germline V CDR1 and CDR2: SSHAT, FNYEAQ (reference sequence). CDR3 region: CASSPYSGQGNTEAFF. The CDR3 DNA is TGTGCTAGCAGCCCATACAGCGGACAGGGCAACACTGAAGCTTTCTTT.

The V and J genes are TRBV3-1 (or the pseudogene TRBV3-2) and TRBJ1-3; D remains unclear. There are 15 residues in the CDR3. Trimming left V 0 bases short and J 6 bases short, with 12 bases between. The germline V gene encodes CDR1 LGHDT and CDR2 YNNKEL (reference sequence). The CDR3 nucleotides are TGTGCCAGCAGCCAAGATCTGCTGACTGAAAACACCATATATTTT. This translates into CASSQDLLTENTIYF.

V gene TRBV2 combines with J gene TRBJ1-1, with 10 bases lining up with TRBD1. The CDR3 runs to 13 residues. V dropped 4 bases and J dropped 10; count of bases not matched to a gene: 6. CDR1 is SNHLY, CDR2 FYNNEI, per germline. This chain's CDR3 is CASSVGDRGVAFF. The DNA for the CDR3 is TGTGCCAGCAGTGTTGGGGACAGGGGAGTAGCTTTCTTT.

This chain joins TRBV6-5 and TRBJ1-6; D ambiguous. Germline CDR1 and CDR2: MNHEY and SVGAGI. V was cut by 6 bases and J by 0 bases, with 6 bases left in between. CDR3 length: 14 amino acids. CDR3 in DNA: TGTGCCAGCAGCGGGAGCTCCTATAATTCACCCCTCCACTTT. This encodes CASSGSSYNSPLHF.

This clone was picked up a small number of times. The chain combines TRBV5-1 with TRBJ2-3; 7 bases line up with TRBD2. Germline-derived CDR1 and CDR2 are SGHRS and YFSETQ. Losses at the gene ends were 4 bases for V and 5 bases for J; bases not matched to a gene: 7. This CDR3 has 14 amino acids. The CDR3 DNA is TGCGCCAGCAGCCCGGTGGGACTACTAGATACGCAGTATTTT. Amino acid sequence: CASSPVGLLDTQYF.

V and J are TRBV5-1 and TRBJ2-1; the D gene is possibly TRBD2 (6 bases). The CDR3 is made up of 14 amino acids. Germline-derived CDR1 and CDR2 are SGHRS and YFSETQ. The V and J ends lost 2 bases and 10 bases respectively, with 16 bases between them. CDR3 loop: CASSFGTEGSEQFF. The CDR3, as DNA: TGCGCCAGCAGCTTTGGGACGGAGGGCAGCGAGCAGTTCTTC.